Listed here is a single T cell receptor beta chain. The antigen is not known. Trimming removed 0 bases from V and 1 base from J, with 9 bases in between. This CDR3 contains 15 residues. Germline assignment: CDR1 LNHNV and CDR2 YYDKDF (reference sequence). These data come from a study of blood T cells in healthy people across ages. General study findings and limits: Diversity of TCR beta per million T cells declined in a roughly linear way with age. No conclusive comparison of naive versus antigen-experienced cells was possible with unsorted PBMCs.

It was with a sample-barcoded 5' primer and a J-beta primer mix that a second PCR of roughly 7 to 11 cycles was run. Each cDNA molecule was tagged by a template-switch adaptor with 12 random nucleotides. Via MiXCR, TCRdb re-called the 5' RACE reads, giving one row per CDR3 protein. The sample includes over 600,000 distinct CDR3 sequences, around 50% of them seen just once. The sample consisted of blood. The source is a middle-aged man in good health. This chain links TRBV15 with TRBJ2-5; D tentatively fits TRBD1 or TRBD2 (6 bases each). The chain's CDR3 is CATSRDRGLQETQYF. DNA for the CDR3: TGTGCCACCAGCAGAGATCGGGGGCTCCAAGAGACCCAGTACTTC.